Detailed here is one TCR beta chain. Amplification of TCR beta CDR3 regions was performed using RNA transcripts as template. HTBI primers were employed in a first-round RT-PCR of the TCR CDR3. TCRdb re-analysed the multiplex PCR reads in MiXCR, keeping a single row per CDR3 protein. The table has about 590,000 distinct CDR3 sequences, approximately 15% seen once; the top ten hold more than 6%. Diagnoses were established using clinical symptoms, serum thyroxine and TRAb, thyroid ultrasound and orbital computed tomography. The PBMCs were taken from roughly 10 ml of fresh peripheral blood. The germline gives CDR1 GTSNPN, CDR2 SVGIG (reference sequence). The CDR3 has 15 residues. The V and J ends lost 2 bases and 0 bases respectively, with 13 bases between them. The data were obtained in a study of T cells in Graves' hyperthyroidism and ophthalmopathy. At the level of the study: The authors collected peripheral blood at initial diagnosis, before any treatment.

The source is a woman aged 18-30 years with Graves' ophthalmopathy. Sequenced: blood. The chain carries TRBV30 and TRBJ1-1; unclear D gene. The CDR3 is CAWSPESVMNTEAFF. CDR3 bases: TGTGCCTGGAGTCCTGAGAGTGTAATGAACACTGAAGCTTTCTTT.